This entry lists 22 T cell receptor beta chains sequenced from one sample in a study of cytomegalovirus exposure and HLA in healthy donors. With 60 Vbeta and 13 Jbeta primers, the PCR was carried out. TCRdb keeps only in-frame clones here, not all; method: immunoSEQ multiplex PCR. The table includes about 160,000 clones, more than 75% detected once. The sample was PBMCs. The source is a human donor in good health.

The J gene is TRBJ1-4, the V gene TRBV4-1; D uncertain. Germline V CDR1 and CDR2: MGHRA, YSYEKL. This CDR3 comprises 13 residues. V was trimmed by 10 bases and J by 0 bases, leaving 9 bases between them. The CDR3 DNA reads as TGCGCCACTAGAGCAGCAACTAATGAAAAACTGTTTTTT. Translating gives CATRAATNEKLFF.

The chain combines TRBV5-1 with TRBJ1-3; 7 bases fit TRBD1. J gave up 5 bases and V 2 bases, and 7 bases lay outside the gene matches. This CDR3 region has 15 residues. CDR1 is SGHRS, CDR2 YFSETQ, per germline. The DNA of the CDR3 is TGCGCCAGCAGCTTCAAACAGGGGACCAGAAACACCATATATTTT. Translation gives CASSFKQGTRNTIYF.

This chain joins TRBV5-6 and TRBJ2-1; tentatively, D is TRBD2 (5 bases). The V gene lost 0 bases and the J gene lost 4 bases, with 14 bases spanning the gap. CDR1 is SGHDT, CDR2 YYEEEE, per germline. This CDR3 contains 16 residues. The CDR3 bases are TGTGCCAGCAGCTTGGGGCTACCGGGAAGATACAATGAGCAGTTCTTC. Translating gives CASSLGLPGRYNEQFF.

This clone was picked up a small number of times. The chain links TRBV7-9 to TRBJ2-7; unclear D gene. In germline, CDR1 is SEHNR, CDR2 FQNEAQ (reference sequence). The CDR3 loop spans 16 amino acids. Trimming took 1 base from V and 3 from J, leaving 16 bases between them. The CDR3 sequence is CASSLGVITRFYEQYF. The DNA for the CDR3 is TGTGCCAGCAGCTTAGGTGTGATCACGCGCTTCTACGAGCAGTACTTC.

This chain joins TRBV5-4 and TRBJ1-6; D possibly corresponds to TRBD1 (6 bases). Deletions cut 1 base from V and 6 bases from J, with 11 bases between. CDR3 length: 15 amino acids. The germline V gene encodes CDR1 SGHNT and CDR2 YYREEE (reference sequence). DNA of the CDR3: TGTGCCAGCAGCTTGCCGAGAGGGGGTAATTCACCCCTCCACTTT. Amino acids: CASSLPRGGNSPLHF.

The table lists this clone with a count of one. The CDR3 DNA reads TGTGCCAGCAGTCCTGTCGATGAAAAACTGTTTTTT. It specifies CASSPVDEKLFF. The J gene is TRBJ1-4, the V gene TRBV28; no reliable D call. V gave up 5 bases and J gave up 6 bases, with 7 bases separating them. Germline V gives CDR1 MDHEN, CDR2 SYDVKM. The CDR3 has 12 residues.

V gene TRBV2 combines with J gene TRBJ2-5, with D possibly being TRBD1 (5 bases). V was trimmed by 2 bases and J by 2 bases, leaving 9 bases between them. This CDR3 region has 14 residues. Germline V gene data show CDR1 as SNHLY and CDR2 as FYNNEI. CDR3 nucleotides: TGTGCCAGCAGTGAACTAGGGGCGCAAGAGACCCAGTACTTC. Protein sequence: CASSELGAQETQYF.

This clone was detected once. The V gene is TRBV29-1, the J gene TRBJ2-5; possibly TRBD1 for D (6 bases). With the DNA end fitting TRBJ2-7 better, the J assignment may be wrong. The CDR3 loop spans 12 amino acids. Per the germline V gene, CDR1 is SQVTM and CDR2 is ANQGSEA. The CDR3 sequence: CSVTTGPYEQYF. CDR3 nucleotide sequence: TGCAGCGTTACGACAGGTCCCTACGAGCAGTACTTC.

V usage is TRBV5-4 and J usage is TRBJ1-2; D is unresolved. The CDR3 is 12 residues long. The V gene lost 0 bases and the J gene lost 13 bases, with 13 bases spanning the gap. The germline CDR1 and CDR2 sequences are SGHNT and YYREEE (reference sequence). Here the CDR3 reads CASSLDAVIGTF. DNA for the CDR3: TGTGCCAGCAGCTTGGATGCAGTGATTGGCACCTTC.

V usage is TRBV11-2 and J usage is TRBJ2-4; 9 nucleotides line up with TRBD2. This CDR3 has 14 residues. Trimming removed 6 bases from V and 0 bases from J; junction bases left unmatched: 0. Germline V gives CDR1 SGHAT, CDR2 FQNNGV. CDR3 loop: CASRLAGAKNIQYF. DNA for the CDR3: TGTGCCAGCAGACTAGCGGGAGCCAAAAACATTCAGTACTTC.

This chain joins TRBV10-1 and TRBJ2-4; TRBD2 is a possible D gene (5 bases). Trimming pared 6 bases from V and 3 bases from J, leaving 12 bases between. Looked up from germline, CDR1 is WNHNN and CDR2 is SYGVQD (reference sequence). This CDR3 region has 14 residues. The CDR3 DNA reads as TGCGCCAGCAGGGACCCGGGGTTCAAAAACATTCAGTACTTC. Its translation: CASRDPGFKNIQYF.

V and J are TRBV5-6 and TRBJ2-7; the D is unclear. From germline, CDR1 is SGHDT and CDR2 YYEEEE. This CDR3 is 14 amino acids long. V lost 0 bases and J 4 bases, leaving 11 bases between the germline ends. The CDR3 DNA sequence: TGTGCCAGCAGCTTGGCCCCTGGCCCTTACGAGCAGTACTTC. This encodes CASSLAPGPYEQYF.

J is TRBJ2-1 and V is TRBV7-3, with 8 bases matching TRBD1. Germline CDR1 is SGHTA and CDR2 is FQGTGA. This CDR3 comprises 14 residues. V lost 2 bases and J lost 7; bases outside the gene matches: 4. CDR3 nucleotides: TGTGCCAGCAGCTTAGGGACAGGTTTAAATGAGCAGTTCTTC. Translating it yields CASSLGTGLNEQFF.

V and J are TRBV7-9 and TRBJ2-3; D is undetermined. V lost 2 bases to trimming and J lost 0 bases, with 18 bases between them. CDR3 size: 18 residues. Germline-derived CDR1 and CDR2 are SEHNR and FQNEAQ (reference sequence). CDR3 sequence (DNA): TGTGCCAGCAGCTTACTGACACTTAAACTCCTTAGCACAGATACGCAGTATTTT. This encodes CASSLLTLKLLSTDTQYF.

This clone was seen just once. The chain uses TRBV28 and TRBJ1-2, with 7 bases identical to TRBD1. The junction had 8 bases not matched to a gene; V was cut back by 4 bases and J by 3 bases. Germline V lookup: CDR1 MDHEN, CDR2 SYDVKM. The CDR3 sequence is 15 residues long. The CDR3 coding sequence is TGTGCCAGCAGTTCGACAGGGTTTTTTCACTATGGCTACACCTTC. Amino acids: CASSSTGFFHYGYTF.

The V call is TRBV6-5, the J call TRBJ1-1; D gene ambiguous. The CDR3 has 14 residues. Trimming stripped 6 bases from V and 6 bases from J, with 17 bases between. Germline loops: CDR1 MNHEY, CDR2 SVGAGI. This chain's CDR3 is CASSPAVGVSEAFF. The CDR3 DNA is TGTGCCAGCAGCCCCGCCGTGGGCGTGTCTGAAGCTTTCTTT.

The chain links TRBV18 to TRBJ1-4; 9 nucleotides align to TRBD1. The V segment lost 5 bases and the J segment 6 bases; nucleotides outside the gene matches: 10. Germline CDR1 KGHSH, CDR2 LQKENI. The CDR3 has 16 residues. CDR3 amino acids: CASSSRQGDPDEKLFF. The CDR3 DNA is TGTGCCAGCTCATCGCGACAGGGGGACCCTGATGAAAAACTGTTTTTT.

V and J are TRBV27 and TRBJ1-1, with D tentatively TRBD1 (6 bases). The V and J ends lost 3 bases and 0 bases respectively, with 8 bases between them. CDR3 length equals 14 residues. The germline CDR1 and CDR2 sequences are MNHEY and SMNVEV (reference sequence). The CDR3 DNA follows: TGTGCCAGCAGTTTGAGGGGGATGAACACTGAAGCTTTCTTT. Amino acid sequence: CASSLRGMNTEAFF.

The CDR3 here is CASSVDLRGSSYNEQFF. CDR3 DNA sequence: TGTGCCAGCAGTGTCGACCTAAGGGGCAGCTCCTACAATGAGCAGTTCTTC. The chain carries TRBV27 and TRBJ2-1; D might be TRBD1 (5 bases). CDR1 is MNHEY and CDR2 is SMNVEV in the germline V gene (reference sequence). CDR3 length equals 17 residues. Trimming pared 5 bases from V and 0 bases from J, leaving 17 bases between.

As DNA, the CDR3 is TGTGCCAGCAGCTTAGGCGGGGGGGGCACAGATACGCAGTATTTT. Protein product: CASSLGGGGTDTQYF. The chain couples TRBV7-6 to TRBJ2-3, with 9 nucleotides matching TRBD2. Trimming removed 1 base from V and 1 base from J; junction bases left unmatched: 0. This CDR3 contains 15 residues. Germline V gene sequence: CDR1 SGHVS, CDR2 FNYEAQ.

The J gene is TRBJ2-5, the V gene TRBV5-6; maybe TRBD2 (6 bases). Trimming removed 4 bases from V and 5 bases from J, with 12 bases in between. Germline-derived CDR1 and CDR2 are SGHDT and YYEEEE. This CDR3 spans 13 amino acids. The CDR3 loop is CASSRGSEETQYF. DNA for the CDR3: TGTGCCAGCAGCCGGGGGTCGGAGGAGACCCAGTACTTC.

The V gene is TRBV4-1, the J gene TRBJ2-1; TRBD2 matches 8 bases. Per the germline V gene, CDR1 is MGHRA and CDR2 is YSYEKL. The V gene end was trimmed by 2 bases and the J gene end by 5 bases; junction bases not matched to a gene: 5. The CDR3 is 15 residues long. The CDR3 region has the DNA TGCGCCAGCAGCCAACCTACTAGCGGAAACAATGAGCAGTTCTTC. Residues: CASSQPTSGNNEQFF.